The 3 T cell receptor beta chains in this list originate from one sample, sequenced in a study of T-cell memory formation after mild COVID-19. TCRdb re-analysed the 5' RACE reads in MiXCR, keeping a single row per CDR3 protein. Of 170,000 or so distinct CDR3 sequences in the sample, 20% to 25% were seen once. The sequenced material came from PBMCs or a T cell subset sorted from them (not recorded which). The receptors were gathered from an adult woman who had mild COVID-19 (a few samples of this study predate the infection). Cell type and time point are not known.

This clonotype occurred once. The V gene is TRBV27, the J gene TRBJ1-1; D remains unclear. Germline values: CDR1 MNHEY, CDR2 SMNVEV (reference sequence). The CDR3 has 14 residues. V lost 0 bases and J lost 2, with 7 bases in between. CDR3 residues: CASSLSTANTEAFF. The DNA of the CDR3 is TGTGCCAGCAGTTTATCCACCGCCAACACTGAAGCTTTCTTT.

This clonotype was recorded a few times. The CDR3 DNA is TGTGCCAGCTCACCACCGACGGGAACAATGAACACTGAAGCTTTCTTT. Translating it yields CASSPPTGTMNTEAFF. This sequence joins TRBV18 and TRBJ1-1; D not certain. Trimming stripped 0 bases from V and 0 bases from J, with 11 bases between. Germline CDR1 KGHSH, CDR2 LQKENI. This CDR3 contains 16 residues.

This clonotype was counted ten times or more. The chain uses TRBV5-1 and TRBJ2-7, with a tentative D call TRBD1 (6 bases). V lost 2 bases to trimming and J lost 1 base, with 10 bases between them. The CDR3 loop spans 14 amino acids. CDR1 is SGHRS and CDR2 is YFSETQ in the germline V gene. CDR3 sequence: CASSFYRDSYEQYF. In DNA form, the CDR3 reads TGCGCCAGCAGCTTTTACAGGGATTCCTACGAGCAGTACTTC. Variable domain in full (rest from reference TRBV5-1 and TRBJ2-7): KAGVTQTPRYLIKTRGQQVTLSCSPISGHRSVSWYQQTPGQGLQFLFEYFSETQRNKGNFPGRFSGRQFSNSRSEMNVSTLELGDSALYLCASSFYRDSYEQYFGPGTRLTVT.